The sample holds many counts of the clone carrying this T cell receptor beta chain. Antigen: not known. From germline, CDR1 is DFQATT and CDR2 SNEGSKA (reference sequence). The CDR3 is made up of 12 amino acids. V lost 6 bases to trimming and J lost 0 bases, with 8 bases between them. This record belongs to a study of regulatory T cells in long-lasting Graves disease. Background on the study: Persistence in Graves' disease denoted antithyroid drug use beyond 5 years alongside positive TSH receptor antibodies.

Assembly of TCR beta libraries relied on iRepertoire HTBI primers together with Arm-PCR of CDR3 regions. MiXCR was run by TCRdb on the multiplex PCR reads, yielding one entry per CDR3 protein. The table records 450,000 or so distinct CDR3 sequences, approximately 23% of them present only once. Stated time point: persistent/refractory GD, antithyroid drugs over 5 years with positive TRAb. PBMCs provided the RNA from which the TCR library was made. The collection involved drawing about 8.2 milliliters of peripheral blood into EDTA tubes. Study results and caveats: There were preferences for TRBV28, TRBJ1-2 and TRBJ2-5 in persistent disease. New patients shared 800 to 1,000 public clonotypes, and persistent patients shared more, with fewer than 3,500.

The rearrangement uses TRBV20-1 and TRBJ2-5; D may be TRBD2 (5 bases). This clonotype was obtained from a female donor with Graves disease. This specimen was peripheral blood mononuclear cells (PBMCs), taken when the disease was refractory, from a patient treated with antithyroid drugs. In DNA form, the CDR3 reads TGCAGTGCGTGGACTCACCAAGAGACCCAGTACTTC. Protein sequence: CSAWTHQETQYF.